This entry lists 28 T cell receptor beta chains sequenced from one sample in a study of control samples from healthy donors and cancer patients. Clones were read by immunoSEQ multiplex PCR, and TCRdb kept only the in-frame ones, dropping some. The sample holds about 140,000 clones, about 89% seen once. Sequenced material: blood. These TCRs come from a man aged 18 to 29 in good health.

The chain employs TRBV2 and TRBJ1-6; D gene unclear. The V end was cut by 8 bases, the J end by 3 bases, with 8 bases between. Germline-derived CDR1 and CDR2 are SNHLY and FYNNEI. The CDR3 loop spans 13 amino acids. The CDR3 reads CASSADYNSPLHF. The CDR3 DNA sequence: TGTGCCAGCTCCGCCGACTATAATTCACCCCTCCACTTT.

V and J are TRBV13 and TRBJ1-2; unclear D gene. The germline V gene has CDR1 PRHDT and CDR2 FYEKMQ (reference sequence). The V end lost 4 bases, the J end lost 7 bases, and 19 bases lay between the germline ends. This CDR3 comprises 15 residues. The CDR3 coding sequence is TGTGCCAGCAGCTCCTTCCGGGGAGGCTCGGGTGGCTACACCTTC. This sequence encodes CASSSFRGGSGGYTF.

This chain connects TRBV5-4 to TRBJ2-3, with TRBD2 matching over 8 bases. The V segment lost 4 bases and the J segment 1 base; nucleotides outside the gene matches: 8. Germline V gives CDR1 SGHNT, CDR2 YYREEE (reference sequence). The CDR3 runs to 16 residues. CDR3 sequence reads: CASSPPISGGTDTQYF. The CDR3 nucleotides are TGTGCCAGCAGCCCCCCGATTAGCGGGGGCACAGATACGCAGTATTTT.

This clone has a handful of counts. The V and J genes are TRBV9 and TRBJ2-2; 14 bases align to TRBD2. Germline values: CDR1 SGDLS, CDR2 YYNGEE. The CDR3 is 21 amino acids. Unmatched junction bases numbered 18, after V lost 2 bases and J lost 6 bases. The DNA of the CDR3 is TGTGCCAGCAGCGTGTCCCTAGGACTAGCGGGGGGAAGGATTGACGCCGGGGAGCTGTTTTTT. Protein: CASSVSLGLAGGRIDAGELFF.

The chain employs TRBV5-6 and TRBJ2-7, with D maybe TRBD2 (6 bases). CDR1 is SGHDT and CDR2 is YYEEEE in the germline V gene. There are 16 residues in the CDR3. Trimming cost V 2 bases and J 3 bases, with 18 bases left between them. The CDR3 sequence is CASSFEPTSSSYEQYF. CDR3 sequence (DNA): TGTGCCAGCAGCTTCGAACCGACTAGTAGTAGCTACGAGCAGTACTTC.

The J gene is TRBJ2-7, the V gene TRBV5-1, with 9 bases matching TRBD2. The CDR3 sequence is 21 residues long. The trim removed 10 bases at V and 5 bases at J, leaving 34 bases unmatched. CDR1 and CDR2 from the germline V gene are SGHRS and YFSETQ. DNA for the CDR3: TGCGCCCCCAGCCCCACCCGGGATTGGGGACTCGCGGGGGGGCCGGGGAACGAGCAGTACTTC. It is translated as CAPSPTRDWGLAGGPGNEQYF.

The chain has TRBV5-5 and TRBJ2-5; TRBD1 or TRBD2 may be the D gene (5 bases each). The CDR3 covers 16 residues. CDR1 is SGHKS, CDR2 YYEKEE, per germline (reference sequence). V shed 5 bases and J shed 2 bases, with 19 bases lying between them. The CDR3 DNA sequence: TGTGCCAGCAGAGAGCCGGGACGGAGCTTTCAAGAGACCCAGTACTTC. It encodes CASREPGRSFQETQYF.

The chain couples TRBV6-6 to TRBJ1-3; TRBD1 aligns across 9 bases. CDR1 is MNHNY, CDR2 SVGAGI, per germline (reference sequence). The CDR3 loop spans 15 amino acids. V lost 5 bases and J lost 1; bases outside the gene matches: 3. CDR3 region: CASSTTGGSGNTIYF. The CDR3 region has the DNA TGTGCCAGCAGTACGACAGGGGGGTCTGGAAACACCATATATTTT.

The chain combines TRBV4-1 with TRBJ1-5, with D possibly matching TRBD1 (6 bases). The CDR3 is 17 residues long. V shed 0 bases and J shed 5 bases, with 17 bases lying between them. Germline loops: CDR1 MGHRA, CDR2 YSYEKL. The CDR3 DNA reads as TGCGCCAGCAGCCAAGAGGGACACCCCACCGGCCATCAGCCCCAGCATTTT. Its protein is CASSQEGHPTGHQPQHF.

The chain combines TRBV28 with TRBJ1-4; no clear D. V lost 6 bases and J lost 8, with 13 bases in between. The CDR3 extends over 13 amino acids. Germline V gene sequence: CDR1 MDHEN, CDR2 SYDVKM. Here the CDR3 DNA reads TGTGCCAGCAGGTCCGGGTCGAACGAAAAACTGTTTTTT. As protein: CASRSGSNEKLFF.

CDR3 DNA sequence: TGCAGCGTCGTGAAGGGACAGGGGAACACTGAAGCTTTCTTT. This codes for CSVVKGQGNTEAFF. This chain uses TRBV29-1 with TRBJ1-1, with 9 bases identical to TRBD1. V dropped 6 bases and J dropped 1; count of bases not matched to a gene: 6. The CDR3 is made up of 14 amino acids. The germline V gene has CDR1 SQVTM and CDR2 ANQGSEA.

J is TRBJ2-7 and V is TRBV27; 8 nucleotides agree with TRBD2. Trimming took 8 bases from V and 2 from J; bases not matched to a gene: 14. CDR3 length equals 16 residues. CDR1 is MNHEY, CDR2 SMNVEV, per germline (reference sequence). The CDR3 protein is CASRNPRGGLTYEQYF. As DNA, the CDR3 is TGTGCCAGCCGAAACCCTCGGGGGGGCCTCACCTACGAGCAGTACTTC.

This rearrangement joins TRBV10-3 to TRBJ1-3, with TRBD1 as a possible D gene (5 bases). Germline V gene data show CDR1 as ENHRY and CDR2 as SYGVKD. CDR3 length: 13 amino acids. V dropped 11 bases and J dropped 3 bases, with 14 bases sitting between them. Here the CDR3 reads CAVAEGDGNTIYF. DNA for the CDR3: TGTGCCGTAGCCGAAGGGGATGGAAACACCATATATTTT.

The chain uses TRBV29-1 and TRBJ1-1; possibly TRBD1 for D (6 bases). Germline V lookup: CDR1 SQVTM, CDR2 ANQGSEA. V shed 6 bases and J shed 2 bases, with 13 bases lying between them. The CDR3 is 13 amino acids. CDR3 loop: CSVTLDRNTEAFF. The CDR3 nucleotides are TGCAGCGTGACTTTGGACAGAAACACTGAAGCTTTCTTT.

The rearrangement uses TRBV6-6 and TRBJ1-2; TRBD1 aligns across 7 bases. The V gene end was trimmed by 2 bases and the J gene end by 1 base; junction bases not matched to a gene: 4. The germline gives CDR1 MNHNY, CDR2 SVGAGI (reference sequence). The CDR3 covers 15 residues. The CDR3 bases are TGTGCCAGCAGTTACGGACAGGAGGTTAACTATGGCTACACCTTC. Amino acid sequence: CASSYGQEVNYGYTF.

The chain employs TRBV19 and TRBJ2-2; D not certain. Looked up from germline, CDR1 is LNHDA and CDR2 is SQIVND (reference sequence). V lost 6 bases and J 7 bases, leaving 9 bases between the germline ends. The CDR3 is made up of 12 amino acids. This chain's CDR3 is CASRYSNGELFF. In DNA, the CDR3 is TGTGCCAGTAGGTACAGTAACGGGGAGCTGTTTTTT. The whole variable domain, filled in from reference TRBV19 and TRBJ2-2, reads DGGITQSPKYLFRKEGQNVTLSCEQNLNHDAMYWYRQDPGQGLRLIYYSQIVNDFQKGDIAEGYSVSREKKESFPLTVTSAQKNPTAFYLCASRYSNGELFFGEGSRLTVL.

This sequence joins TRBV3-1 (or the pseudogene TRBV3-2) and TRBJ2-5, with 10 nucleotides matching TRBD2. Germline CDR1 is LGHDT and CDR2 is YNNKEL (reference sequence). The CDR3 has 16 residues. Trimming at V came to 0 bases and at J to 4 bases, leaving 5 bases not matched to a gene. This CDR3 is CASSQDPSGGGETQYF. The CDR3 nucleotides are TGTGCCAGCAGCCAAGATCCCAGCGGGGGGGGAGAGACCCAGTACTTC.

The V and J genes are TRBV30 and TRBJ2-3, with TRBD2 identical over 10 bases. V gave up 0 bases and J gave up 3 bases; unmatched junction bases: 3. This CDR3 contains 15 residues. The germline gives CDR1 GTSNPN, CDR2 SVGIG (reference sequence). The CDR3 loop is CAWSVVLAGTDTQYF. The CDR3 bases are TGTGCCTGGAGTGTAGTACTAGCGGGGACAGATACGCAGTATTTT.

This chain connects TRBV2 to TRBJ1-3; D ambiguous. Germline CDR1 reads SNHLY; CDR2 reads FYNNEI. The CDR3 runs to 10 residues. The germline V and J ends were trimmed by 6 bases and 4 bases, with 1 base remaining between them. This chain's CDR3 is CASRGNTIYF. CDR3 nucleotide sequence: TGTGCCAGCAGAGGAAACACCATATATTTT.

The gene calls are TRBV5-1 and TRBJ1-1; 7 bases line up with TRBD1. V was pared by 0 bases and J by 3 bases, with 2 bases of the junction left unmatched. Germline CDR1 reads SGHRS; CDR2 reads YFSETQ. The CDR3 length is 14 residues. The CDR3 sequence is CASSLATGDTEAFF. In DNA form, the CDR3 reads TGCGCCAGCAGCTTGGCTACAGGGGACACTGAAGCTTTCTTT.

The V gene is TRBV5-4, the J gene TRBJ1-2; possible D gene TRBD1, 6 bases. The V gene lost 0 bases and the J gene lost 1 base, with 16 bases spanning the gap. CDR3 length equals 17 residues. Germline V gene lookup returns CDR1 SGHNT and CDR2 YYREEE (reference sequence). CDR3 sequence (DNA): TGTGCCAGCAGCTTGGCAATACAGGGCCTGGATAACTATGGCTACACCTTC. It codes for CASSLAIQGLDNYGYTF.

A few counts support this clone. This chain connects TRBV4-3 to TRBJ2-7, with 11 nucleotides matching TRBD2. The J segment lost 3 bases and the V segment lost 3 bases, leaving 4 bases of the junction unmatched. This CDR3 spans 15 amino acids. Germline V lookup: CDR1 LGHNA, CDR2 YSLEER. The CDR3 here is CASSHETSGNYEQYF. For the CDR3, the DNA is TGCGCCAGCAGCCATGAGACTAGCGGGAACTACGAGCAGTACTTC.

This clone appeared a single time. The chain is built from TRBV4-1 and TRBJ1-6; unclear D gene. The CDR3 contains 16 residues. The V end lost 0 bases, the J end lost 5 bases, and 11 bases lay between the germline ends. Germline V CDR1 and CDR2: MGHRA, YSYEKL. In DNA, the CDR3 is TGCGCCAGCAGCCAAGAACGTTTTCAGAATAATTCACCCCTCCACTTT. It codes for CASSQERFQNNSPLHF.

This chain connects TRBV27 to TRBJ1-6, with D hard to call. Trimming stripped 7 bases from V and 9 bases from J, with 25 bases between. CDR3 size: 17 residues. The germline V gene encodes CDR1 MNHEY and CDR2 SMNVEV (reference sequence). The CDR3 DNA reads TGTGCCAGCACCCCCGCAAGGGAGGAGTTCCCGGTTTCACCCCTCCACTTT. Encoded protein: CASTPAREEFPVSPLHF.

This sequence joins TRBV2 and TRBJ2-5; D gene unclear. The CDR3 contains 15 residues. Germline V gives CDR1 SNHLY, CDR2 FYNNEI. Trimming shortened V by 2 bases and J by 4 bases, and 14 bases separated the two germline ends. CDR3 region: CASSERPGWGETQYF. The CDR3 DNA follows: TGTGCCAGCAGTGAACGCCCGGGCTGGGGAGAGACCCAGTACTTC. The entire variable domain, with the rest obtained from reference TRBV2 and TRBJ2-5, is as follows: EPEVTQTPSHQVTQMGQEVILRCVPISNHLYFYWYRQILGQKVEFLVSFYNNEISEKSEIFDDQFSVERPDGSNFTLKIRSTKLEDSAMYFCASSERPGWGETQYFGPGTRLLVL.

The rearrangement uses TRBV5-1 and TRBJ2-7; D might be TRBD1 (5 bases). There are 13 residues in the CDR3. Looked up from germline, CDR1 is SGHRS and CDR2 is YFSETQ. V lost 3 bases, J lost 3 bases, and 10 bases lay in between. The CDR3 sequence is CASSSAGNYEQYF. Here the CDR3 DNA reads TGCGCCAGCAGCTCCGCAGGGAACTACGAGCAGTACTTC.

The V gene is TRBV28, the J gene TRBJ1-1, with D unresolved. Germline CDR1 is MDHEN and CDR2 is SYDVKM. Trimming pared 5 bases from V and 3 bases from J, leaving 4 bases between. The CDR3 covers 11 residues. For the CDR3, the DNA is TGTGCCAGCAGTGGGTACACTGAAGCTTTCTTT. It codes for CASSGYTEAFF. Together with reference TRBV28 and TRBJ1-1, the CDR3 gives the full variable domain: DVKVTQSSRYLVKRTGEKVFLECVQDMDHENMFWYRQDPGLGLRLIYFSYDVKMKEKGDIPEGYSVSREKKERFSLILESASTNQTSMYLCASSGYTEAFFGQGTRLTVV.

CDR3 coding DNA: TGTGCCAGCAGCTTCGCTTATGGGGAGCTGTTTTTT. Translated, it gives CASSFAYGELFF. V is TRBV11-2 and J is TRBJ2-2; D uncertain. Germline V gives CDR1 SGHAT, CDR2 FQNNGV. Trimming took 3 bases from V and 8 from J, leaving 7 bases between them. The CDR3 runs 12 residues.